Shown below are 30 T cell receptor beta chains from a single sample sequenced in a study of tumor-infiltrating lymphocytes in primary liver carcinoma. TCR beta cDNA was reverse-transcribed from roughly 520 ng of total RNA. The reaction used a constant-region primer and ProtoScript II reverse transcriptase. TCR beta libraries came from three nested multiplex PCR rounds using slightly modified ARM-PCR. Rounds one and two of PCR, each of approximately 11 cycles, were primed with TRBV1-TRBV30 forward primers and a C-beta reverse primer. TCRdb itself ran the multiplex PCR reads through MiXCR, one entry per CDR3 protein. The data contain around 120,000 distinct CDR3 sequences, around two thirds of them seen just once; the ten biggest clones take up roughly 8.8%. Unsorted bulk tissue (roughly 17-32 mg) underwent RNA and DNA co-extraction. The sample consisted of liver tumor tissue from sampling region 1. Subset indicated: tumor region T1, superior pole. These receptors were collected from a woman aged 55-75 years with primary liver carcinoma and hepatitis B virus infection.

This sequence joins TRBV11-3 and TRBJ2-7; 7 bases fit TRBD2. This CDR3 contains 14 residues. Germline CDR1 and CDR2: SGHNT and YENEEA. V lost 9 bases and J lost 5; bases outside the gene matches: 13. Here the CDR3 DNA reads TGTGCCAGTACCTTGAGCGGGCGGGAGCACGAGCAGTACTTC. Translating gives CASTLSGREHEQYF.

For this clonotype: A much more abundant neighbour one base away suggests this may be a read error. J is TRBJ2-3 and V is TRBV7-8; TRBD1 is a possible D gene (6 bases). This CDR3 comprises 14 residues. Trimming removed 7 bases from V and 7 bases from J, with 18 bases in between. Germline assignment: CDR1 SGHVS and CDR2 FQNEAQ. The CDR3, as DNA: TGTGCCAGCAACACTACTAGGGGGTTAAATACGCAGTATTTT. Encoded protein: CASNTTRGLNTQYF.

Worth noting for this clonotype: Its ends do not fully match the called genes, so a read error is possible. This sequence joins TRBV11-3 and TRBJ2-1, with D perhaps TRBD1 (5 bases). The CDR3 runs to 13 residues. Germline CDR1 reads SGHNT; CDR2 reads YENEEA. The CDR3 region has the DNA TGTGTCAGCAGCTTCGACAGTGACAATGAGCAGTTCTTC. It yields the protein CVSSFDSDNEQFF. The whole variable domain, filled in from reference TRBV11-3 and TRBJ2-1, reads EAGVVQSPRYKIIEKKQPVAFWCNPISGHNTLYWYLQNLGQGPELLIRYENEEAVDDSQLPKDRFSAERLKGVDSTLKIQPAELGDSAVYLCVSSFDSDNEQFFGPGTRLTVL.

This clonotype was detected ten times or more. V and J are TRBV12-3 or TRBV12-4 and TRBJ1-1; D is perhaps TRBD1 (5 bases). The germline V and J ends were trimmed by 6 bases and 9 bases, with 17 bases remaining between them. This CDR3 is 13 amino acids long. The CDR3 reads CASSPDKWGKAFF. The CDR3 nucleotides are TGTGCCAGCAGCCCCGACAAGTGGGGCAAAGCTTTCTTT.

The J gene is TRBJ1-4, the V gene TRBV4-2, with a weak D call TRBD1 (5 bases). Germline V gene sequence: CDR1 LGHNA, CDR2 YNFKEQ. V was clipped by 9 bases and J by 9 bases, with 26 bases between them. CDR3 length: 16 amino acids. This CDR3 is CASNQEGDRCGQKLFF. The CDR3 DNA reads TGTGCCAGTAACCAAGAAGGGGACCGGTGCGGACAAAAACTGTTTTTT.

As DNA, the CDR3 is TGTGCCAGCAGCCCTCGAGGTAGGGCGAACAATGAGCAGTTCTTC. This translates into CASSPRGRANNEQFF. The chain recombines TRBV11-3 with TRBJ2-1; no clear D gene. V was cut by 5 bases and J by 5 bases, with 16 bases left in between. The CDR3 totals 15 residues. Germline V lookup: CDR1 SGHNT, CDR2 YENEEA.

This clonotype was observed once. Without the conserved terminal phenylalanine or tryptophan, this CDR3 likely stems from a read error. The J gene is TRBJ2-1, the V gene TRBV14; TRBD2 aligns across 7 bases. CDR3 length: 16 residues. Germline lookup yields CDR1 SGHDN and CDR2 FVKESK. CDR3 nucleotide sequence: TGTGCCAGCAGCCCACGTGGCGGGAGCGGCTACAATGATCAGTTCTTA. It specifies CASSPRGGSGYNDQFL.

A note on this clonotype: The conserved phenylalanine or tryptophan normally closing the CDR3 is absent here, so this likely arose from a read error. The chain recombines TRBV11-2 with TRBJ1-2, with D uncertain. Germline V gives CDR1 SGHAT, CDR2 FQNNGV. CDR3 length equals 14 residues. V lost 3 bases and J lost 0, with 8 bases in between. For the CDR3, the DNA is TGTGCCAGCAGCTTTCCACAAGCTAACTATGGCTACACCATC. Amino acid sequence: CASSFPQANYGYTI.

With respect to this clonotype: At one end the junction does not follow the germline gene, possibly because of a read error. In DNA, the CDR3 is TGTGCCAGGAGCCTGCCGGGAGCGGCGACCCTCTACGAGCAGAACTTC. Translating gives CARSLPGAATLYEQNF. The V and J genes are TRBV11-2 and TRBJ2-7, with D tentatively TRBD2 (6 bases). Germline V CDR1 and CDR2: SGHAT, FQNNGV. This CDR3 comprises 16 residues.

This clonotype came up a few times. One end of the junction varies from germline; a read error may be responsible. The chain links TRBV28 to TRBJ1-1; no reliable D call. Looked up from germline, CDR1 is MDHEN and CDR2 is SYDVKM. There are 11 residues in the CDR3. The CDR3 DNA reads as TGTGCCAGCAGTTCGAAGCAGAGGAGCCTTTTT. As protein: CASSSKQRSLF.

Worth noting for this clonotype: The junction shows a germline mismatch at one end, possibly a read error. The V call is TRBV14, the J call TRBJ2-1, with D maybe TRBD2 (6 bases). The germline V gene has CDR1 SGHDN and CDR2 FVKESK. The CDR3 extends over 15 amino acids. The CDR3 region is CASSPVGGSYNGQFF. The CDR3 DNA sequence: TGTGCCAGCAGCCCAGTTGGAGGGTCCTACAATGGGCAGTTCTTC.

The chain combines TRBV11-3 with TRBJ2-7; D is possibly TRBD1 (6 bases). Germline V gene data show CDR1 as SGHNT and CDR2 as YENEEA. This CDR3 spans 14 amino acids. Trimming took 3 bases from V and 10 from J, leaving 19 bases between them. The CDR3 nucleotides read TGTGCCAGCAGCTTTGGTTACAGGGAGACCGCTCAGTACTTC. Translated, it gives CASSFGYRETAQYF.

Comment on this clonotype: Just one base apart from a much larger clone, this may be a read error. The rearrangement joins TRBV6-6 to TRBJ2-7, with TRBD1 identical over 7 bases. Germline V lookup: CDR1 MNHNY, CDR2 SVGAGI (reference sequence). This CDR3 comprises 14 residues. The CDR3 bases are TGTGCCAGCAGTTTAACGACAGGGACCTACGAGCGGTACTTC. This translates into CASSLTTGTYERYF.

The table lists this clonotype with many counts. In DNA form, the CDR3 reads TGTGCCAGCAGTTACGATGGCCTAGCCTCCTACGAGCAGTACTTC. Residues: CASSYDGLASYEQYF. The chain carries TRBV6-5 and TRBJ2-7; maybe TRBD2 (5 bases). The germline V gene encodes CDR1 MNHEY and CDR2 SVGAGI. Trimming left V 2 bases short and J 0 bases short, with 11 bases between. The CDR3 spans 15 residues.

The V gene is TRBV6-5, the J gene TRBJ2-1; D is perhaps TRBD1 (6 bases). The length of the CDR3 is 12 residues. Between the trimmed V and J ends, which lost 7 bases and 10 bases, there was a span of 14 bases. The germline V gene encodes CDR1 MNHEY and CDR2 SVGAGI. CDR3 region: CASTSRGYEQFF. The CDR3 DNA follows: TGTGCCAGCACCTCCAGGGGTTACGAGCAGTTCTTC.

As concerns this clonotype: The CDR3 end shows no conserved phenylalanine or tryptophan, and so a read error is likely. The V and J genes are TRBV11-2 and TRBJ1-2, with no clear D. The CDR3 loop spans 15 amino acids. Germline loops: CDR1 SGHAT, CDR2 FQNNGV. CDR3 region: CTSSLEVASGGGYTL. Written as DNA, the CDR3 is TGTACCAGCAGCTTAGAGGTGGCCAGTGGCGGTGGCTACACCCTC.

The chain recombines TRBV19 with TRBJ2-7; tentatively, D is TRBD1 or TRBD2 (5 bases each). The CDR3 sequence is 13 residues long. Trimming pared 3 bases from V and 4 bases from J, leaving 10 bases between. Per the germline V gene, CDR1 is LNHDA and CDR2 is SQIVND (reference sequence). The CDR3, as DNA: TGTGCCAGTAGTATTGGGACGGCGTACGAGCAGTACTTC. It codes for CASSIGTAYEQYF.

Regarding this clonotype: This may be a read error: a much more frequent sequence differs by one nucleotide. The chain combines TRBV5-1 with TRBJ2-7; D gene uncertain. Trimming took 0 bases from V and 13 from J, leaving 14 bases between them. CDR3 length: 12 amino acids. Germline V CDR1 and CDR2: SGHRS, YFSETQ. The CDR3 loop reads CASSLEGLRHYF. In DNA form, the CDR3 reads TGCGCCAGCAGCTTGGAGGGCCTACGGCACTACTTC.

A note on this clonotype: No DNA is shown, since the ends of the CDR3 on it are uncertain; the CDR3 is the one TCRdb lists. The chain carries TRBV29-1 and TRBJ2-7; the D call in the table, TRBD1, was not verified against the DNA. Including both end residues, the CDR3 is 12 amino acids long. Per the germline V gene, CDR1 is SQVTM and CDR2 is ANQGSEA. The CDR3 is CSVAPGSYEQQF.

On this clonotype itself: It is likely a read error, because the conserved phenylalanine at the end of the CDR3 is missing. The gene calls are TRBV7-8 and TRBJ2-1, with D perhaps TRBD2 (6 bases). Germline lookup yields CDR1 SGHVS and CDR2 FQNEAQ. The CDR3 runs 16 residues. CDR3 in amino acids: CVSSPGRLSFYNEQFL. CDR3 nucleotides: TGTGTCAGCAGCCCCGGGAGACTATCCTTTTACAATGAGCAGTTCTTG.

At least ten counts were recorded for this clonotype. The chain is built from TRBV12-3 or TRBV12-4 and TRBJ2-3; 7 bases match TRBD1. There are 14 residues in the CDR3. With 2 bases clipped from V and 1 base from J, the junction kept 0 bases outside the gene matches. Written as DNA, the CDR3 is TGTGCCAGCAGTTTAACAGGGGGCACAGATACGCAGTATTTT. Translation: CASSLTGGTDTQYF.

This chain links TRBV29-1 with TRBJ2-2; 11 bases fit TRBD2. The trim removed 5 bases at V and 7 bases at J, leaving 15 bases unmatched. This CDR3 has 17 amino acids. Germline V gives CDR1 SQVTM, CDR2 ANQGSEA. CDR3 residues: CSVIVAGGSFSIGELFF. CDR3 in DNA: TGCAGCGTTATTGTAGCGGGAGGGTCCTTTAGCATCGGGGAGCTGTTTTTT.

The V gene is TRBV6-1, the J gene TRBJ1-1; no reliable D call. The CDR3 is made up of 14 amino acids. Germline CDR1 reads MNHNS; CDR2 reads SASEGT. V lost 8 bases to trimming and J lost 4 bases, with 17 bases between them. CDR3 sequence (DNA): TGTGCCAGCGGGGTCAGGTCCATGTTCACTGAAGCTTTCTTT. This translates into CASGVRSMFTEAFF.

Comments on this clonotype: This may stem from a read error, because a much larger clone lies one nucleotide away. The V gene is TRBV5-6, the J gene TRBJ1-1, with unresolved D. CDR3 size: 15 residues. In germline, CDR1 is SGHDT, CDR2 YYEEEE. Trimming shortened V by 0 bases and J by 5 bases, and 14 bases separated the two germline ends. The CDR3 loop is CASSLGWAPGTEAFF. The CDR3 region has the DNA TGTGCCAGCAGCTTGGGGTGGGCGCCGGGGACTGAAGCTTTCTTT.

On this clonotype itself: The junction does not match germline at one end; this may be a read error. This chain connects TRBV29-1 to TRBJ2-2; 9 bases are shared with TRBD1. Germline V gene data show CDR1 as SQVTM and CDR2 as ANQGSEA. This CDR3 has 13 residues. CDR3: CSARQGDTGELFF. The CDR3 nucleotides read TGCAGCGCACGACAGGGGGACACCGGGGAGTTGTTTTTT.

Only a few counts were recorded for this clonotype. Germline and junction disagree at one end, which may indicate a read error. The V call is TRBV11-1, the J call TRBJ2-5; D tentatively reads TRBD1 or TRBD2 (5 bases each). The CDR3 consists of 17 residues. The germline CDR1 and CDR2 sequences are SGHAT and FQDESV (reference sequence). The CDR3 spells CASSPRLGAAIQETQYF. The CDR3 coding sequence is TGTGCTAGCAGCCCACGGCTCGGGGCAGCGATCCAAGAGACCCAGTACTTC.

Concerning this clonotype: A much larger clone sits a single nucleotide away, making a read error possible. CDR3 protein: CSRGTAMNTEAFF. The CDR3, as DNA: TGCAGCAGAGGGACAGCCATGAACACTGAAGCTTTCTTT. This chain connects TRBV29-1 to TRBJ1-1; 7 nucleotides agree with TRBD1. The germline CDR1 and CDR2 sequences are SQVTM and ANQGSEA. The CDR3 has 13 residues. V lost 8 bases to trimming and J lost 0 bases; unmatched junction nucleotides: 6.

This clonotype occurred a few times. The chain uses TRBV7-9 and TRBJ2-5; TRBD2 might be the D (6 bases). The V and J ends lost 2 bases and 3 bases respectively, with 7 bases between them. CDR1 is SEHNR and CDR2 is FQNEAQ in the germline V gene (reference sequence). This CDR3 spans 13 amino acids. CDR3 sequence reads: CASSLWGEETQYF. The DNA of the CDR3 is TGTGCCAGCAGCTTATGGGGGGAAGAGACCCAGTACTTC.

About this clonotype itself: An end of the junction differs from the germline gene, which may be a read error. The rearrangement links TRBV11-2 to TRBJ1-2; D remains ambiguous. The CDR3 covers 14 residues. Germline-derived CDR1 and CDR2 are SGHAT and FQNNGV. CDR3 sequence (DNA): TGTGCCAGCAGCTTAGATATCGTAGACCATGGCTATACCTTC. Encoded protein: CASSLDIVDHGYTF.

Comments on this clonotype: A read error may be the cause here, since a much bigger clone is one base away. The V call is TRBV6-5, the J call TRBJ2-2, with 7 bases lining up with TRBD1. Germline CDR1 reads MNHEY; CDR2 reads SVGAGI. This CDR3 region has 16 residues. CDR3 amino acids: CASTTRPRGNTGEMFF. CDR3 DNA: TGTGCCAGCACTACGAGACCCAGGGGGAACACCGGGGAGATGTTTTTT.